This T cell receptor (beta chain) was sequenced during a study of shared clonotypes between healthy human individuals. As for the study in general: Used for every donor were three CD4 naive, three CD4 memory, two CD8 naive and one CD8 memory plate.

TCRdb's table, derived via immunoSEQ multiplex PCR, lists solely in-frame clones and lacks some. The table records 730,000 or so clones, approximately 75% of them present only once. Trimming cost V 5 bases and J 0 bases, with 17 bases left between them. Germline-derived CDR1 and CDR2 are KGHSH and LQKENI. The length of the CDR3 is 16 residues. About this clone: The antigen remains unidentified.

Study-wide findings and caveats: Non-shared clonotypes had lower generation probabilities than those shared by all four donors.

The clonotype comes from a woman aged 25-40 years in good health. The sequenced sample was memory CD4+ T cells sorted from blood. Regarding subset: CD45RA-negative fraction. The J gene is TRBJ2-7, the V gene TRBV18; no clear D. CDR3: CASSGTVGPSSYEQYF. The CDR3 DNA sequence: TGTGCCAGCTCAGGTACAGTCGGCCCGAGCTCCTACGAGCAGTACTTC.